The present T cell receptor (beta chain) was sequenced within a study of T-cell memory formation after mild COVID-19. Overall study context: Clusters of TCRs were largely donor specific.

As to this clonotype: No antigen is known for it.

CDR1 and CDR2 (germline): GTSNPN, SVGIG (reference sequence). The CDR3 sequence is 16 residues long. V lost 0 bases and J lost 4; bases outside the gene matches: 4. The study's findings and limits: Most CD4+ clones that shrank were in CM and EM, while CD8+ ones turned up in EMRA.

5'RACE with constant-segment primers built TCRalpha and TCRbeta cDNA libraries with UMIs. TCRdb re-called the 5' RACE reads with MiXCR, one entry per CDR3 protein. Here the sample spans hundreds of thousands of distinct CDR3 sequences, roughly 18% being singletons. The sequence was obtained from an adult woman who had mild COVID-19 (a few samples of this study predate the infection). Cell type and time point are not known. Sample: PBMCs or a T cell subset sorted from them (not recorded which). The rearrangement uses TRBV30 and TRBJ2-1; TRBD1 matches at 12 bases. CDR3 sequence (DNA): TGTGCCTGGAGTGTCTGGGACAGGGGGCGGTACAATGAGCAGTTCTTC. It yields the protein CAWSVWDRGRYNEQFF.